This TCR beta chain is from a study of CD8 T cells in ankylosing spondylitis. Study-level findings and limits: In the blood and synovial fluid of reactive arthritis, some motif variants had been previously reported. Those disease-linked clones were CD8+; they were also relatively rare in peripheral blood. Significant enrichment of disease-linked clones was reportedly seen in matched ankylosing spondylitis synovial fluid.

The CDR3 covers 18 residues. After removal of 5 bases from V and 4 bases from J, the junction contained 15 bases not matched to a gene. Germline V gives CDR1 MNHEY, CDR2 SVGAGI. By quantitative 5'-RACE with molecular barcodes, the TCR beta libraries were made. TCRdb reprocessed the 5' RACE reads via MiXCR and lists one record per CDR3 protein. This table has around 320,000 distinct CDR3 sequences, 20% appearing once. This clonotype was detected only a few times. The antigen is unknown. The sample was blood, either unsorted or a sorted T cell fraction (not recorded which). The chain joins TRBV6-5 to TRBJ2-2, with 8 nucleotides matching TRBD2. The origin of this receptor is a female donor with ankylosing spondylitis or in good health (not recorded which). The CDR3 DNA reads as TGTGCCAGCAGTCGGCCCCTCCTGACTAGCGACGGCACCGGGGAGCTGTTTTTT. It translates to CASSRPLLTSDGTGELFF.